The table lists the clone carrying this T cell receptor (beta chain) with a few counts. The target antigen is unknown. The library was built from about 370 ng RNA with molecular barcoded adaptors for alpha/delta and beta/gamma chains. One entry per CDR3 protein, called by TCRdb with MiXCR from the reads. The table records tens of thousands of distinct CDR3 sequences, roughly 18% of them present only once. The data stem from a study of read filtering for tumor transcriptome and immune sequencing. Study-wide results and caveats: IR-seq captured clonotypes deeper and more reliably than RNA-seq.

Germline V gene sequence: CDR1 SQVTM, CDR2 ANQGSEA. The V gene end was trimmed by 5 bases and the J gene end by 1 base; junction bases not matched to a gene: 1. The CDR3 is 12 residues long. The source of this sequence is a donor at least 40 years old with multiple myeloma. The V and J genes are TRBV29-1 and TRBJ1-1, with 7 bases that match TRBD1. The material sequenced was a population of CD138-negative cells sorted from bone marrow. CDR3 DNA: TGCAGCGTTTGGGACAGGAACACTGAAGCTTTCTTT. Protein: CSVWDRNTEAFF.